This T cell receptor beta chain was sequenced in a study of blood T cell repertoires in COVID-19. Turning to the study itself: Researchers got acute and convalescent COVID-19 samples from the United States, Italy and Spain.

As originally analysed: Reference gene primers were amplified, and this amplification served to estimate nucleated cell counts. The protocol was immunoSEQ multiplex PCR, while the TCRdb copy is restricted to in-frame clones and leaves out a portion. The D gene and trimming were derived from the DNA, and the V and J assignments and clone size from that table. The repertoire includes some 360,000 clones, roughly 87% of them detected once, and 3.5% to 4% sits in the top ten. Germline-derived CDR1 and CDR2 are SQVTM and ANQGSEA. CDR3 length equals 13 residues. Trimming cost V 7 bases and J 1 base; bases outside gene matches: 4.

This chain connects TRBV29-1 to TRBJ1-1; 9 nucleotides match TRBD1. This sequence originates from a woman aged 55-70 years with COVID-19, enrolled during active disease. The sample consisted of peripheral blood. The CDR3 reads CSGRQGENTEAFF. CDR3 bases: TGCAGCGGCCGACAGGGGGAGAACACTGAAGCTTTCTTT.